This T cell receptor (beta chain) stems from a study of siplizumab effects on memory and regulatory T cells. Libraries were prepared by immunoSEQ multiplex PCR; TCRdb keeps only in-frame clonotypes and omits some of them. The sample lists 100,000 or so clones, roughly 92% seen once, with roughly 1.1% in the top ten. V shed 11 bases and J shed 4 bases, with 12 bases lying between them. Germline V gene data show CDR1 as MDHEN and CDR2 as SYDVKM. This CDR3 comprises 13 residues. With respect to this clone: Its antigen is unidentified.

Study results and limitations: A minor fraction of alloreactive clones, and no more, mapped to unstimulated subsets. Siplizumab, the agent tested, significantly reduced alloreactive sequences traceable to unstimulated CD4+ memory cells.

This clonotype was obtained from a human donor in good health. The sequencing sample was made of CD4+ T cells sorted from blood. This chain joins TRBV28 and TRBJ2-6; D uncertain. CDR3: CAVSVPGANVLTF. DNA of the CDR3: TGTGCCGTCTCGGTCCCCGGGGCCAACGTCCTGACTTTC.